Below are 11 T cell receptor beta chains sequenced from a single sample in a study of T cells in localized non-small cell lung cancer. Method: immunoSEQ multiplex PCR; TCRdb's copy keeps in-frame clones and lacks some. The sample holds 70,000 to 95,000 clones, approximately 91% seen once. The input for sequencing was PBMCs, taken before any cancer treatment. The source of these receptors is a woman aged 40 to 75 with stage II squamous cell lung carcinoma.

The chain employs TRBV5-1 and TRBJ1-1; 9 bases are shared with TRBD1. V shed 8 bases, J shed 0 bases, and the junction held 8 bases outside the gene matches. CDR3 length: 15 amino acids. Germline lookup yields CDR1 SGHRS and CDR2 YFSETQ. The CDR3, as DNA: TGCGCCAGTATTATTGGGACAGGGCTGAACACTGAAGCTTTCTTT. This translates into CASIIGTGLNTEAFF.

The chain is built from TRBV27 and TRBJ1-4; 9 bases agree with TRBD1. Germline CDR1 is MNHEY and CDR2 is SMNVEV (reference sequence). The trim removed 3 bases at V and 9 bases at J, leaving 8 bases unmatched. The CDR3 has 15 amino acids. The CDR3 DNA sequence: TGTGCCAGCAGTTTGCGGGGACAGGGTTACAAAAAACTGTTTTTT. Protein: CASSLRGQGYKKLFF.

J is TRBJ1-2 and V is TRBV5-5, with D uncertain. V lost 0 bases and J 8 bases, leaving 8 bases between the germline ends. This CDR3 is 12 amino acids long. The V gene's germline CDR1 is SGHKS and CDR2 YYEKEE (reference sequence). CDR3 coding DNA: TGTGCCAGCAGCTTGGGGGTAGGAGGCTACACCTTC. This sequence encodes CASSLGVGGYTF.

The CDR3 bases are TGTGCCAGTAGTATAGGGACAGCGACCTATGGCTACACCTTC. This sequence encodes CASSIGTATYGYTF. The rearrangement joins TRBV19 to TRBJ1-2, with D perhaps matching TRBD1 (6 bases). V was clipped by 1 base and J by 4 bases, with 10 bases between them. CDR3 size: 14 residues. Germline CDR1 LNHDA, CDR2 SQIVND (reference sequence).

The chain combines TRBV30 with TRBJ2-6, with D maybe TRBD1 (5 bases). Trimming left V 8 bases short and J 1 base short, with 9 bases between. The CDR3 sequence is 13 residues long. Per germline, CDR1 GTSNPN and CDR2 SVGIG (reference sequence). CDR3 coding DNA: TGTGCCAGCAGGGAATCTGGGGCCAACGTCCTGACTTTC. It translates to CASRESGANVLTF.

Here the CDR3 DNA reads TGTGCCAGTAGTTGGGGCAGGGCGAACTATGGCTACACCTTC. The encoded protein is CASSWGRANYGYTF. This rearrangement joins TRBV19 to TRBJ1-2, with D possibly being TRBD1 (5 bases). This CDR3 comprises 14 residues. Trimming pared 5 bases from V and 2 bases from J, leaving 12 bases between. Germline CDR1 and CDR2: LNHDA and SQIVND (reference sequence).

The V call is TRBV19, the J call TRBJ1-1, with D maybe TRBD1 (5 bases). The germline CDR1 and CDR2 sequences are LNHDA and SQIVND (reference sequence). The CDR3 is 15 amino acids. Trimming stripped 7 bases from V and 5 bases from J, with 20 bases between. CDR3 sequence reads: CASTLLGGEATEAFF. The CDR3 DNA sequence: TGTGCCAGTACCCTGCTCGGGGGGGAAGCGACTGAAGCTTTCTTT.

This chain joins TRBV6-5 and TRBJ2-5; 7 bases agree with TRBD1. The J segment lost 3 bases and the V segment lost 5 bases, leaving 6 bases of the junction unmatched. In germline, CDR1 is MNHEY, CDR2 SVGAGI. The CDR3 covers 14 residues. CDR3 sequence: CASSATGAEETQYF. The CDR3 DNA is TGTGCCAGCAGTGCAACAGGGGCGGAAGAGACCCAGTACTTC.

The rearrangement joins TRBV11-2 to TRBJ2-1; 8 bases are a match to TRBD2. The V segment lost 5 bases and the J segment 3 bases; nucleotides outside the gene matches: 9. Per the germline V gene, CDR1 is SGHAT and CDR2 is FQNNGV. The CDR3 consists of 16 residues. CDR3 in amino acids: CASSPGGRDLYNEQFF. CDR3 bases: TGTGCCAGCAGCCCGGGAGGGAGGGACCTCTACAATGAGCAGTTCTTC.

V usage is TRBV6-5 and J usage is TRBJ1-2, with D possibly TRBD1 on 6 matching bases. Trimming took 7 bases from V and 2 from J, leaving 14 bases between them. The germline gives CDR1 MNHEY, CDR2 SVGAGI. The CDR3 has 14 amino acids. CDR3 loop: CASTRTGANYGYTF. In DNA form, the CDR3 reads TGTGCCAGCACTCGAACGGGGGCCAACTATGGCTACACCTTC.

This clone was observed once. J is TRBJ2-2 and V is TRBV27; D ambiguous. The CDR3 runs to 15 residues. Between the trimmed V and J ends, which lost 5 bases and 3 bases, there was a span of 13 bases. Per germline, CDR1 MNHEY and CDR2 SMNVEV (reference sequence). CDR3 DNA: TGTGCCAGCAGTCCAAGGATTCGGGACACCGGGGAGCTGTTTTTT. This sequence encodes CASSPRIRDTGELFF.